Listed here are 13 T cell receptor beta chains from one sample, sequenced in a study of blood T cell repertoires in COVID-19. Clones were read by immunoSEQ multiplex PCR, and TCRdb kept only the in-frame ones, dropping some. The sample records some 70,000 clones, about nine tenths being singletons. Sequenced material: peripheral blood. All receptors derive from a man aged 45 to 65 with active COVID-19.

The chain has TRBV19 and TRBJ1-2, with TRBD1 matching over 10 bases. The CDR3 extends over 16 amino acids. Germline assignment: CDR1 LNHDA and CDR2 SQIVND (reference sequence). V was clipped by 6 bases and J by 4 bases; unmatched bases: 11. CDR3 nucleotide sequence: TGTGCCAGTAGCCGAGGAGGGACAGGGGAAGTCTATGGCTACACCTTC. Translating it yields CASSRGGTGEVYGYTF. Looking up the rest from reference TRBV19 and TRBJ1-2 gives the full variable domain: DGGITQSPKYLFRKEGQNVTLSCEQNLNHDAMYWYRQDPGQGLRLIYYSQIVNDFQKGDIAEGYSVSREKKESFPLTVTSAQKNPTAFYLCASSRGGTGEVYGYTFGSGTRLTVV.

The gene calls are TRBV3-1 (or the pseudogene TRBV3-2) and TRBJ1-2, with a tentative D call TRBD1 (6 bases). CDR1 is LGHDT and CDR2 is YNNKEL in the germline V gene (reference sequence). V was trimmed by 1 base and J by 7 bases, leaving 10 bases between them. This CDR3 has 13 amino acids. The CDR3 is CASSQATGAGYTF. The CDR3 coding sequence is TGTGCCAGCAGCCAAGCGACAGGCGCTGGCTACACCTTC.

As regards this clone: One junction end disagrees with the germline gene, perhaps due to a read error. V usage is TRBV6-5 and J usage is TRBJ1-4; no reliable D call. This CDR3 spans 14 amino acids. Germline CDR1 reads MNHEY; CDR2 reads SVGAGI. CDR3 region: CASRDAQTSEKLFF. CDR3 DNA: TGTGCCAGCAGGGACGCTCAGACTAGTGAAAAACTGTTTTTT.

This clone was detected once. This chain connects TRBV9 to TRBJ1-1, with D tentatively TRBD1 (6 bases). Trimming removed 3 bases from V and 4 bases from J, with 16 bases in between. The CDR3 extends over 15 amino acids. Per the germline V gene, CDR1 is SGDLS and CDR2 is YYNGEE. For the CDR3, the DNA is TGTGCCAGCAGCGAGCCTCCAGAGGGGGTCACTGAAGCTTTCTTT. As protein: CASSEPPEGVTEAFF.

The chain combines TRBV7-2 with TRBJ1-2; D uncertain. V lost 3 bases and J lost 4, with 12 bases in between. The length of the CDR3 is 14 residues. Germline V gene sequence: CDR1 SGHTA, CDR2 FQGNSA. CDR3 sequence (DNA): TGTGCCAGCAGCTTTGACTCGACCGGCTATGGCTACACCTTC. Translated, it gives CASSFDSTGYGYTF.

The CDR3 spells CASSPRTIKGETQYF. The CDR3 region has the DNA TGTGCCAGCAGCCCCCGGACCATCAAGGGGGAGACCCAGTACTTC. The chain is built from TRBV9 and TRBJ2-5; possibly TRBD1 for D (5 bases). The CDR3 totals 15 residues. Germline V gene lookup returns CDR1 SGDLS and CDR2 YYNGEE. Trimming removed 4 bases at V and 5 bases at J, with 18 bases between.

The chain recombines TRBV11-3 with TRBJ1-5; D uncertain. Trimming took off 4 bases at V and 9 bases at J, with 16 bases between the two ends. CDR3 length: 14 amino acids. CDR1 is SGHNT and CDR2 is YENEEA in the germline V gene. The CDR3 DNA is TGTGCCAGCAGCTCCTTAGCCCCCGAGGGGCCCCAGCATTTT. Translating gives CASSSLAPEGPQHF.

The CDR3 protein is CASSLGQSNYGYTF. CDR3 DNA sequence: TGCGCCAGCAGCTTGGGACAATCTAACTATGGCTACACCTTC. The rearrangement links TRBV5-1 to TRBJ1-2, with no clear D. The germline CDR1 and CDR2 sequences are SGHRS and YFSETQ. The V and J ends lost 0 bases and 0 bases respectively, with 6 bases between them. There are 14 residues in the CDR3.

The V and J genes are TRBV5-4 and TRBJ2-3, with no clear D. There are 14 residues in the CDR3. CDR1 and CDR2 (germline): SGHNT, YYREEE (reference sequence). With 4 bases removed from V and 0 bases from J, the gap between germline ends came to 9 bases. The CDR3 region is CASSLRGSTDTQYF. DNA of the CDR3: TGTGCCAGCAGCCTGAGAGGTAGCACAGATACGCAGTATTTT.

The V and J genes are TRBV9 and TRBJ1-1; D uncertain. The length of the CDR3 is 13 residues. Germline loops: CDR1 SGDLS, CDR2 YYNGEE. With 5 bases removed from V and 1 base from J, the gap between germline ends came to 9 bases. CDR3 DNA: TGTGCCAGCAGTTCCGGTCCGAACACTGAAGCTTTCTTT. It codes for CASSSGPNTEAFF. Supplemented by reference TRBV9 and TRBJ1-1, the full variable domain reads DSGVTQTPKHLITATGQRVTLRCSPRSGDLSVYWYQQSLDQGLQFLIQYYNGEERAKGNILERFSAQQFPDLHSELNLSSLELGDSALYFCASSSGPNTEAFFGQGTRLTVV.

The rearrangement joins TRBV4-1 to TRBJ2-6; D not resolved. The CDR3 has 17 amino acids. The V gene's germline CDR1 is MGHRA and CDR2 YSYEKL. Trimming pared 0 bases from V and 0 bases from J, leaving 9 bases between. In DNA, the CDR3 is TGCGCCAGCAGCCAAGATGGGCAGCTCTCTGGGGCCAACGTCCTGACTTTC. Its protein is CASSQDGQLSGANVLTF.

This clone was found once. This chain links TRBV6-5 with TRBJ1-5; 10 nucleotides match TRBD1. CDR1 is MNHEY, CDR2 SVGAGI, per germline. The CDR3 runs to 15 residues. J was trimmed by 11 bases and V by 6 bases; bases with no gene match: 13. This chain's CDR3 is CASRPGRDRGIAQHF. CDR3 DNA sequence: TGTGCCAGCAGGCCCGGCCGGGACAGGGGTATAGCCCAGCATTTT.

V gene TRBV4-3 combines with J gene TRBJ1-2, with 8 bases fitting TRBD1. CDR1 is LGHNA and CDR2 is YSLEER in the germline V gene. This CDR3 region has 18 residues. V gave up 0 bases and J gave up 4 bases; unmatched junction bases: 13. The CDR3 reads CASSQDAITGGQIYGYTF. The CDR3 DNA follows: TGCGCCAGCAGCCAAGACGCCATAACAGGGGGGCAGATCTATGGCTACACCTTC.